This TCR beta chain derives from a study of regulatory T cells in long-lasting Graves disease. General study points: Under persistent disease, TRBV28, TRBJ1-2 and TRBJ2-5 were used preferentially. Small numbers of samples may have cut accuracy.

Construction of TCR beta libraries relied on iRepertoire HTBI primers and on Arm-PCR targeting CDR3 regions. TCRdb reanalysed the multiplex PCR reads using MiXCR and keeps one entry per CDR3 protein. The repertoire has approximately 500,000 distinct CDR3 sequences, 20% to 25% of them found once; the top ten carry approximately 6.4%. The time point here: persistent/refractory GD, antithyroid drugs over 5 years with positive TRAb. After RNA was extracted from PBMCs, the TCR library was made from it. A roughly 10-milliliter sample of peripheral blood was drawn into EDTA tubes. The CDR3 runs 17 residues. V lost 5 bases, J lost 0 bases, and 7 bases stayed unmatched. Germline CDR1 SGHVS, CDR2 FQNEAQ. This clonotype was counted a single time. Its matching antigen is unknown.

This clonotype was obtained from a female donor with Graves disease. This rearrangement joins TRBV7-8 to TRBJ1-6; 7 nucleotides match TRBD1. Sequencing used peripheral blood mononuclear cells (PBMCs), obtained when the disease was refractory, from a patient treated with antithyroid drugs. The CDR3 protein is CASSVNRGSSYNSPLHF. The CDR3 nucleotides are TGTGCCAGCAGCGTCAACAGGGGAAGCTCCTATAATTCACCCCTCCACTTT.